The clone carrying this T cell receptor (beta chain) has only a few counts. TCRdb recomputed calls from the PCR reads with MiXCR, one row per CDR3 protein. This table holds under 350,000 distinct CDR3 sequences, 24% found once. The data belong to a study of molecular identifiers for immune sequencing clone quantification. CDR3 length: 17 residues. From germline, CDR1 is LNHDA and CDR2 SQIVND (reference sequence). Trimming removed 5 bases at V and 6 bases at J, with 22 bases between. The TCR was taken from a human donor in good health. Some libraries in this study had Jurkat cell RNA spiked in. The chain carries TRBV19 and TRBJ2-2, with a weak D call TRBD1 (5 bases). Sequenced input: naive CD8+ T cells from blood, with Jurkat cell RNA spiked in. The subset: FACS-sorted CD8+CD4-CCR7+CD45RA+ naive T cells. CDR3 in amino acids: CASSSFRQGKGSGELFF. CDR3 nucleotides: TGTGCCAGTAGTTCCTTTCGGCAGGGTAAAGGGTCCGGGGAGCTGTTTTTT. Complete variable domain (other parts from reference TRBV19 and TRBJ2-2): DGGITQSPKYLFRKEGQNVTLSCEQNLNHDAMYWYRQDPGQGLRLIYYSQIVNDFQKGDIAEGYSVSREKKESFPLTVTSAQKNPTAFYLCASSSFRQGKGSGELFFGEGSRLTVL.